A single T cell receptor beta chain is shown here with its context. Using immunoSEQ multiplex PCR, the repertoire was profiled, and TCRdb retains in-frame clones only, with some absent. This sample has about 140,000 clones; around 90% occur once, and the top ten carry over 4%. The data derive from a study of T cell responses to AZD1222 COVID-19 vaccine. The specimen comprised peripheral blood, sampled 28 days after the second AZD1222 dose. This TCR came from an adult who received the AZD1222 COVID-19 vaccine.

The CDR3 DNA reads TGTGCCAGCAGTTACGGGCGAGCGAACACCGGGGAGCTGTTTTTT. The encoded protein is CASSYGRANTGELFF. The V call is TRBV6-2 or TRBV6-3, the J call TRBJ2-2; D remains unclear. The ends were cut back, 2 bases at V and 0 bases at J, with 7 bases in the middle. CDR1 MNHEY and CDR2 SVGEGT come from the germline V gene. The CDR3 is 15 amino acids.